This passage covers 29 T cell receptor beta chains from one sample sequenced in a study of beta chain features in type 1 diabetes. These receptors have no known antigen. Study-level points and caveats: Significant though moderate, a shortening of TCRB CDR3s appeared in all four CD4+ subsets of Type 1 diabetes patients.

What was sequenced were expressed TCRB transcripts, since all of the isolated RNA had been reverse transcribed. The repertoire was sequenced with immunoSEQ multiplex PCR; TCRdb's copy has only in-frame clones and lacks some. This sample yields approximately 250,000 clones, of which 16% are seen a single time; about 0.092% belongs to the top ten. Specimen: naive CD4+ T cells from blood. The receptors here all came from a man aged 25 to 45 with type 1 diabetes.

This clone was observed a handful of times. The genes are TRBV11-1 and TRBJ2-1, with 9 bases lining up with TRBD1. V dropped 6 bases and J dropped 6; count of bases not matched to a gene: 6. CDR1 and CDR2 (germline): SGHAT, FQDESV (reference sequence). The CDR3 length is 14 residues. The CDR3, as DNA: TGTGCCAGCAGAATAACACAGGGGGCCAATGAGCAGTTCTTC. Translating gives CASRITQGANEQFF.

This clone has only a few counts. The rearrangement uses TRBV25-1 and TRBJ2-7, with TRBD2 identical over 9 bases. The CDR3 contains 14 residues. V gave up 4 bases and J gave up 5 bases; unmatched junction bases: 6. CDR1 and CDR2 from the germline V gene are MGHDK and SYGVNS. The CDR3 reads CASSVAGGRNEQYF. As DNA, the CDR3 is TGTGCCAGCAGTGTTGCGGGAGGGAGGAACGAGCAGTACTTC.

The chain uses TRBV13 and TRBJ2-5, with D uncertain. Per germline, CDR1 PRHDT and CDR2 FYEKMQ (reference sequence). The CDR3 is 14 residues long. Trimming took 5 bases from V and 2 from J, leaving 12 bases between them. The CDR3 DNA reads TGTGCCAGCAGCGCCCCGAGTGTACAAGAGACCCAGTACTTC. It yields the protein CASSAPSVQETQYF.

The V and J genes are TRBV28 and TRBJ2-7, with TRBD1 identical over 9 bases. The V gene end was trimmed by 7 bases and the J gene end by 6 bases; junction bases not matched to a gene: 10. This CDR3 region has 14 residues. Germline V lookup: CDR1 MDHEN, CDR2 SYDVKM. The chain's CDR3 is CASNPGQGPLEQYF. The CDR3 DNA reads TGTGCCAGCAACCCGGGACAGGGACCCCTCGAGCAGTACTTC.

This clone has just a few counts. V gene TRBV10-3 combines with J gene TRBJ1-2; D is unresolved. The V and J ends lost 3 bases and 5 bases respectively, with 13 bases between them. CDR1 and CDR2 (germline): ENHRY, SYGVKD. The CDR3 contains 14 residues. CDR3 nucleotides: TGTGCCATCAGTGAAACAGAGAGATTTTATGGCTACACCTTC. Translating it yields CAISETERFYGYTF.

CDR3 amino acids: CASSLLRGANVLTF. CDR3 bases: TGTGCCAGCAGCTTACTGCGCGGGGCCAACGTCCTGACTTTC. J is TRBJ2-6 and V is TRBV7-8, with D uncertain. V dropped 2 bases and J dropped 4 bases, with 6 bases sitting between them. The germline gives CDR1 SGHVS, CDR2 FQNEAQ. The CDR3 extends over 14 amino acids.

The chain combines TRBV15 with TRBJ2-6; D is possibly TRBD2 (5 bases). The CDR3 consists of 15 residues. In germline, CDR1 is LNHNV, CDR2 YYDKDF (reference sequence). V shed 0 bases and J shed 7 bases, with 10 bases lying between them. This CDR3 is CATSRDPPGANVLTF. For the CDR3, the DNA is TGTGCCACCAGCAGAGATCCACCGGGAGCCAACGTCCTGACTTTC.

V is TRBV20-1 and J is TRBJ2-1, with D hard to call. Germline V gene lookup returns CDR1 DFQATT and CDR2 SNEGSKA (reference sequence). Trimming removed 3 bases from V and 8 bases from J, with 5 bases in between. The CDR3 covers 10 residues. The CDR3 DNA is TGCAGTGCTAGTACGCATGAGCAGTTCTTC. The encoded protein is CSASTHEQFF.

The CDR3: CSALLSEKLFF. The CDR3 DNA reads as TGCAGTGCGTTACTGTCTGAAAAACTGTTTTTT. The chain employs TRBV20-1 and TRBJ1-4; D remains ambiguous. The CDR3 has 11 residues. Germline assignment: CDR1 DFQATT and CDR2 SNEGSKA (reference sequence). Trimming took off 6 bases at V and 7 bases at J, with 9 bases between the two ends.

The CDR3 spells CAWSLRSSQPQHF. The DNA of the CDR3 is TGTGCCTGGTCGCTAAGGTCTTCCCAGCCCCAGCATTTT. The gene calls are TRBV30 and TRBJ1-5; D uncertain. This CDR3 has 13 residues. Trimming removed 5 bases at V and 7 bases at J, with 15 bases between. The germline CDR1 and CDR2 sequences are GTSNPN and SVGIG (reference sequence).

The rearrangement uses TRBV4-1 and TRBJ2-5; no clear D. This CDR3 region has 15 residues. CDR1 MGHRA and CDR2 YSYEKL come from the germline V gene. Trimming removed 0 bases at V and 7 bases at J, with 15 bases between. The chain's CDR3 is CASSQDRQSWGTQYF. The CDR3 DNA reads TGCGCCAGCAGCCAAGATCGGCAGAGTTGGGGGACCCAGTACTTC.

To note about this clone: Other DNA sequences in this sample translate to the same CDR3. The chain joins TRBV15 to TRBJ1-2; D unresolved. The CDR3 has 12 amino acids. The germline V gene encodes CDR1 LNHNV and CDR2 YYDKDF (reference sequence). The germline V and J ends were trimmed by 3 bases and 2 bases, with 4 bases remaining between them. The CDR3 reads CATSRVNYGYTF. DNA of the CDR3: TGTGCCACCAGCAGGGTAAACTATGGCTACACCTTC.

This rearrangement joins TRBV30 to TRBJ2-1; 11 bases line up with TRBD2. This CDR3 comprises 13 residues. The J segment lost 9 bases and the V segment lost 2 bases, leaving 3 bases of the junction unmatched. Looked up from germline, CDR1 is GTSNPN and CDR2 is SVGIG (reference sequence). CDR3 DNA: TGTGCCTGGAGTAAGGGACTAGCGGTTGAGCAGTTCTTC. It is translated as CAWSKGLAVEQFF.

This clone has only a few counts. The CDR3 sequence is CAISEDRGSYEQYF. The CDR3 nucleotides read TGTGCCATCAGTGAGGATAGGGGGTCCTACGAGCAGTACTTC. This sequence joins TRBV10-3 and TRBJ2-7; D is possibly TRBD1 (6 bases). The V gene's germline CDR1 is ENHRY and CDR2 SYGVKD. V lost 2 bases and J 1 base, leaving 9 bases between the germline ends. The CDR3 totals 14 residues.

This clone was seen a few times. The rearrangement joins TRBV9 to TRBJ2-7, with a weak D call TRBD2 (6 bases). The germline CDR1 and CDR2 sequences are SGDLS and YYNGEE. The CDR3 has 14 amino acids. V was shortened by 6 bases and J by 0 bases, with 13 bases between the two germline ends. This chain's CDR3 is CASTKGRSSYEQYF. Written as DNA, the CDR3 is TGTGCCAGCACCAAGGGGAGGAGCTCCTACGAGCAGTACTTC.

This clone was seen more than once but under ten times. The chain uses TRBV6-5 and TRBJ2-3; TRBD1 matches at 7 bases. This CDR3 comprises 12 residues. The J segment lost 7 bases and the V segment lost 6 bases, leaving 4 bases of the junction unmatched. CDR1 MNHEY and CDR2 SVGAGI come from the germline V gene. The CDR3 DNA reads TGTGCCAGCAGACAGGGGACGAATACGCAGTATTTT. It is translated as CASRQGTNTQYF.

This clone has more than one count but fewer than ten. The gene calls are TRBV9 and TRBJ1-1; D gene ambiguous. V was pared by 0 bases and J by 4 bases, with 10 bases between. The germline V gene encodes CDR1 SGDLS and CDR2 YYNGEE. The CDR3 sequence is 14 residues long. The CDR3 nucleotides read TGTGCCAGCAGCGTAGAGGTCGGGAGCACTGAAGCTTTCTTT. The encoded protein is CASSVEVGSTEAFF.

There are a few counts of this clone. The rearrangement uses TRBV23-1 and TRBJ1-1; no definite D call. TRBV23-1 is assigned to the ORF class and has an uncertain function. The V gene lost 7 bases and the J gene lost 0 bases, with 15 bases spanning the gap. The CDR3 has 15 residues. DNA for the CDR3: TGCGCCAGCACCGAGGGCCCTACTCTGAACACTGAAGCTTTCTTT. It encodes CASTEGPTLNTEAFF.

This clone appeared a few times. The chain is built from TRBV6-5 and TRBJ2-7, with D possibly matching TRBD2 (6 bases). This CDR3 has 12 amino acids. Trimming shortened V by 5 bases and J by 5 bases, and 10 bases separated the two germline ends. Looked up from germline, CDR1 is MNHEY and CDR2 is SVGAGI. In DNA form, the CDR3 reads TGTGCCAGCAGTCCGCGGGAAGACGAGCAGTACTTC. Amino acids: CASSPREDEQYF.

This chain uses TRBV5-4 with TRBJ2-1; D gene unclear. Germline V gives CDR1 SGHNT, CDR2 YYREEE (reference sequence). CDR3 length equals 12 residues. V shed 3 bases and J shed 5 bases, with 6 bases lying between them. CDR3 amino acids: CASSSDHNEQFF. The CDR3 nucleotides are TGTGCCAGCAGCTCGGACCACAATGAGCAGTTCTTC.

V is TRBV29-1 and J is TRBJ1-1; D not certain. Per the germline V gene, CDR1 is SQVTM and CDR2 is ANQGSEA. V lost 7 bases and J 1 base, leaving 7 bases between the germline ends. The CDR3 spans 11 residues. Here the CDR3 reads CSARENTEAFF. For the CDR3, the DNA is TGCAGCGCAAGGGAGAACACTGAAGCTTTCTTT.

This rearrangement joins TRBV4-1 to TRBJ2-5, with 7 bases matching TRBD1. The V gene end was trimmed by 0 bases and the J gene end by 5 bases; junction bases not matched to a gene: 6. The germline gives CDR1 MGHRA, CDR2 YSYEKL. CDR3 length: 15 residues. DNA for the CDR3: TGCGCCAGCAGCCAAGAATCACAGGGGCGGGAGACCCAGTACTTC. Its translation: CASSQESQGRETQYF.

The table lists this clone with a count of one. The rearrangement uses TRBV5-4 and TRBJ1-1; D is ambiguous. Trimming pared 4 bases from V and 4 bases from J, leaving 17 bases between. The CDR3 is 15 residues long. CDR1 and CDR2 from the germline V gene are SGHNT and YYREEE (reference sequence). In nucleotides, the CDR3 is TGTGCCAGCAGCCCCCCCGGGTCGGCGGGCACTGAAGCTTTCTTT. Protein sequence: CASSPPGSAGTEAFF.

This clone was detected only a few times. The rearrangement uses TRBV29-1 and TRBJ2-7; 9 bases agree with TRBD1. CDR1 is SQVTM, CDR2 ANQGSEA, per germline. The CDR3 is 16 residues long. V was pared by 6 bases and J by 0 bases, with 12 bases of the junction left unmatched. The CDR3 nucleotides are TGCAGCGTGTTGGGACAGGGTTTGTTGCCCTCCTACGAGCAGTACTTC. Encoded protein: CSVLGQGLLPSYEQYF.

The chain joins TRBV29-1 to TRBJ1-1; 8 bases match TRBD1. The CDR3 runs to 16 residues. The germline gives CDR1 SQVTM, CDR2 ANQGSEA. V was clipped by 4 bases and J by 2 bases; unmatched bases: 12. CDR3 amino acids: CSVGVSGGSPNTEAFF. CDR3 coding DNA: TGCAGCGTTGGGGTCTCAGGGGGCTCCCCCAACACTGAAGCTTTCTTT.

This clone was observed a handful of times. The V gene is TRBV30, the J gene TRBJ2-7, with D tentatively TRBD1 (6 bases). This CDR3 is 11 amino acids long. Trimming left V 1 base short and J 6 bases short, with 7 bases between. The germline CDR1 and CDR2 sequences are GTSNPN and SVGIG (reference sequence). Here the CDR3 DNA reads TGTGCCTGGAGTGGGGGGCGCGAGCAGTACTTC. It specifies CAWSGGREQYF.

The V and J genes are TRBV2 and TRBJ1-1; no clear D gene. CDR1 SNHLY and CDR2 FYNNEI come from the germline V gene. The V end lost 5 bases, the J end lost 5 bases, and 3 bases lay between the germline ends. The CDR3 is 10 residues long. CDR3 region: CASSRTEAFF. CDR3 DNA: TGTGCCAGCAGTAGGACTGAAGCTTTCTTT.

The V gene is TRBV5-1, the J gene TRBJ2-7; TRBD2 matches 11 bases. The CDR3 is 15 residues long. V gave up 5 bases and J gave up 3 bases; unmatched junction bases: 7. Germline lookup yields CDR1 SGHRS and CDR2 YFSETQ. The CDR3 is CASSLNSGRVYEQYF. The CDR3 DNA reads as TGCGCCAGCAGTTTAAATAGCGGGAGGGTCTACGAGCAGTACTTC.

This clone has more than one count but fewer than ten. Here the CDR3 reads CASSLDAPAQFF. The CDR3 DNA reads TGTGCCAGCAGCTTAGACGCGCCAGCCCAGTTCTTC. The chain joins TRBV7-2 to TRBJ2-1, with D unresolved. V dropped 1 base and J dropped 13 bases, with 11 bases sitting between them. The CDR3 loop spans 12 amino acids. Germline V gives CDR1 SGHTA, CDR2 FQGNSA. Full variable domain (rest looked up from reference TRBV7-2 and TRBJ2-1): GAGVSQSPSNKVTEKGKDVELRCDPISGHTALYWYRQSLGQGLEFLIYFQGNSAPDKSGLPSDRFSAERTGGSVSTLTIQRTQQEDSAVYLCASSLDAPAQFFGPGTRLTVL.